Below are 30 T cell receptor beta chains sequenced from a single sample in a study of vaccination and CD4 T cells after COVID-19. Once obtained from cultured CD4+ T cells, the DNA was sequenced using the Oncomine TCR Beta short-read assay. TCRdb re-derived calls from the PCR reads in MiXCR, one entry per CDR3 protein. The profile shows around 20,000 distinct CDR3 sequences, around 60% of them singletons. These receptors' targets are unknown. This sample's treatment: roughly ten-day PBMC culture with coronavirus spike peptide pools or control peptides (ViraFEST assay). Material: CD4+ T cells from blood, cultured in vitro, obtained after SARS-CoV-2 vaccination. The receptors were gathered from a human donor who received a COVID-19 vaccine.

Within the sample, this clonotype is medium-sized. The chain employs TRBV6-1 and TRBJ2-7; 7 nucleotides match TRBD1. Germline assignment: CDR1 MNHNS and CDR2 SASEGT. This CDR3 is 16 amino acids long. After removal of 6 bases from V and 3 bases from J, the junction contained 14 bases not matched to a gene. CDR3 protein: CASRLTPGGGFYEQYF. DNA for the CDR3: TGTGCCAGCAGGCTTACACCAGGGGGTGGCTTCTACGAGCAGTACTTC.

The chain carries TRBV7-9 and TRBJ2-1; 9 bases fit TRBD1. Losses at the gene ends were 1 base for V and 8 bases for J; bases not matched to a gene: 9. The CDR3 has 16 residues. Germline assignment: CDR1 SEHNR and CDR2 FQNEAQ (reference sequence). Written as DNA, the CDR3 is TGTGCCAGCAGCTTAGGGGACAGGGAGATCCTCGATGAGCAGTTCTTC. Residues: CASSLGDREILDEQFF.

This chain uses TRBV20-1 with TRBJ1-6, with a tentative D call TRBD1 (6 bases). The CDR3 contains 16 residues. Germline CDR1 DFQATT, CDR2 SNEGSKA (reference sequence). V shed 0 bases and J shed 8 bases, with 17 bases lying between them. The CDR3 is CSARDLTRGRDSPLHF. CDR3 DNA sequence: TGCAGTGCTAGAGATCTTACCAGGGGAAGAGATTCACCCCTCCACTTT.

This chain links TRBV12-3 or TRBV12-4 with TRBJ2-7; D call uncertain. This CDR3 spans 12 amino acids. Trimming took 2 bases from V and 6 from J, leaving 8 bases between them. CDR3 DNA: TGTGCCAGCAGTTTAAGGGCTAGCGAGCAGTACTTC. Translated, it gives CASSLRASEQYF.

The CDR3 DNA sequence: TGTGCCTGGAGTGTTAAGGGGGCGGGCGGCTACACCTTC. Translating gives CAWSVKGAGGYTF. The chain uses TRBV30 and TRBJ1-2; 7 bases map to TRBD1. CDR1 and CDR2 (germline): GTSNPN, SVGIG (reference sequence). The CDR3 contains 13 residues. Trimming took 0 bases from V and 8 from J; bases not matched to a gene: 6.

This chain connects TRBV5-1 to TRBJ2-6; 7 nucleotides align to TRBD1. V was clipped by 5 bases and J by 3 bases; unmatched bases: 17. The CDR3 is 19 amino acids. CDR1 is SGHRS, CDR2 YFSETQ, per germline. CDR3 sequence (DNA): TGCGCCAGCAGTCAGGACCGACAGGGTAGGCCTGATGGGGCCAACGTCCTGACTTTC. Translated: CASSQDRQGRPDGANVLTF.

This clonotype was seen only a few times. The chain has TRBV7-8 and TRBJ2-1, with TRBD1 matching 7 bases. V shed 3 bases and J 7 bases; nucleotides not matched to a gene: 9. The CDR3 has 15 residues. The V gene's germline CDR1 is SGHVS and CDR2 FQNEAQ. This CDR3 reads CASSFRTGGWNEQFF. CDR3 in DNA: TGTGCCAGCAGCTTCCGGACAGGCGGGTGGAATGAGCAGTTCTTC.

This clonotype has just one count. This chain joins TRBV7-7 and TRBJ2-1; D is undetermined. The CDR3 contains 17 residues. The germline CDR1 and CDR2 sequences are SSHAT and FNYEAQ (reference sequence). The ends were cut back, 2 bases at V and 0 bases at J, with 14 bases in the middle. For the CDR3, the DNA is TGTGCCAGCAGCTTACGAATGACCGGAAGCTCCTACAATGAGCAGTTCTTC. It codes for CASSLRMTGSSYNEQFF.

This rearrangement joins TRBV6-2 or TRBV6-3 to TRBJ2-5; D might be TRBD1 or TRBD2, each matching 5 bases. The CDR3 contains 14 residues. Trimming stripped 2 bases from V and 5 bases from J, with 12 bases between. The germline V gene encodes CDR1 MNHEY and CDR2 SVGEGT. This chain's CDR3 is CASSYLTGRETQYF. In nucleotides, the CDR3 is TGTGCCAGCAGTTACCTCACGGGGCGGGAGACCCAGTACTTC.

This clonotype appeared a few times. This chain joins TRBV5-4 and TRBJ1-2, with a tentative D call TRBD1 (5 bases). Germline V gives CDR1 SGHNT, CDR2 YYREEE (reference sequence). The CDR3 sequence is 16 residues long. V was trimmed by 2 bases and J by 6 bases, leaving 20 bases between them. The CDR3 region has the DNA TGTGCCAGCAGCTTAGTTGAGCAGGTGGAAGGGGATGGCTACACCTTC. Protein product: CASSLVEQVEGDGYTF.

This clonotype was counted a few times. The rearrangement uses TRBV7-9 and TRBJ2-3; 8 bases map to TRBD1. The CDR3 spans 16 residues. In germline, CDR1 is SEHNR, CDR2 FQNEAQ (reference sequence). The trim removed 6 bases at V and 2 bases at J, leaving 10 bases unmatched. The CDR3 coding sequence is TGTGCCAGCAGTCTTAACCCGACAGGGGCCACAGATACGCAGTATTTT. It yields the protein CASSLNPTGATDTQYF.

The V gene is TRBV6-1, the J gene TRBJ2-7, with 10 bases identical to TRBD1. The CDR3 loop spans 15 amino acids. Germline V lookup: CDR1 MNHNS, CDR2 SASEGT. Trimming at V came to 4 bases and at J to 3 bases, leaving 6 bases not matched to a gene. The DNA of the CDR3 is TGTGCCAGCAGTGGGAGGACAGGGGGTATCTACGAGCAGTACTTC. This translates into CASSGRTGGIYEQYF.

The V gene is TRBV7-9, the J gene TRBJ1-1; D gene unclear. Between the trimmed V and J ends, which lost 5 bases and 1 base, there was a span of 11 bases. The CDR3 is made up of 14 amino acids. Germline V lookup: CDR1 SEHNR, CDR2 FQNEAQ (reference sequence). The CDR3 bases are TGTGCCAGCAGCCGGGCCCTGGGGAACACTGAAGCTTTCTTT. It is translated as CASSRALGNTEAFF.

This chain uses TRBV30 with TRBJ1-5; D is ambiguous. This CDR3 contains 13 residues. Germline CDR1 is GTSNPN and CDR2 is SVGIG (reference sequence). V lost 3 bases to trimming and J lost 3 bases, with 9 bases between them. The DNA of the CDR3 is TGTGCCTGGAGGTCGTCTTACAATCAGCCCCAGCATTTT. Its protein product is CAWRSSYNQPQHF.

The CDR3 bases are TGTGCCAGCAGGGATTGGGGAGGGGGGACAGATACGCAGTATTTT. Translation: CASRDWGGGTDTQYF. The rearrangement uses TRBV6-1 and TRBJ2-3; D may be TRBD2 (7 bases). Trimming took 6 bases from V and 3 from J, leaving 16 bases between them. CDR3 length: 15 amino acids. The germline V gene has CDR1 MNHNS and CDR2 SASEGT.

This clonotype has a single count. One end of the junction does not line up with germline, which may come from a read error. V is TRBV10-1 and J is TRBJ2-7; either TRBD1 or TRBD2 may fit D (5 bases each). CDR3 size: 15 residues. Germline CDR1 and CDR2: WNHNN and SYGVQD (reference sequence). CDR3 residues: CASSARGTPSSEQYF. DNA for the CDR3: TGCGCCAGCAGTGCCCGGGGCACACCCTCCTCCGAGCAGTACTTC.

In nucleotides, the CDR3 is TGTGCCAGACCGGACAGAAATAGCAATCAGCCCCAGCATTTT. It yields the protein CARPDRNSNQPQHF. The rearrangement uses TRBV25-1 and TRBJ1-5, with D possibly being TRBD1 (6 bases). Germline V CDR1 and CDR2: MGHDK, SYGVNS. The CDR3 consists of 14 residues. Trimming left V 9 bases short and J 0 bases short, with 12 bases between.

The rearrangement uses TRBV11-3 and TRBJ2-2; 11 nucleotides line up with TRBD2. Germline assignment: CDR1 SGHNT and CDR2 YENEEA. The CDR3 loop spans 16 amino acids. V lost 5 bases, J lost 3 bases, and 5 bases stayed unmatched. As DNA, the CDR3 is TGTGCCAGCAGCGTAACTAGCGGGGGATACACCGGGGAGCTGTTTTTT. Its protein product is CASSVTSGGYTGELFF.

The rearrangement links TRBV19 to TRBJ1-2; 12 bases line up with TRBD1. This CDR3 is 15 amino acids long. Trimming removed 5 bases from V and 4 bases from J; junction bases left unmatched: 5. Germline V gene lookup returns CDR1 LNHDA and CDR2 SQIVND (reference sequence). CDR3 nucleotide sequence: TGTGCCAGTAGTGTGGGACAGGGGGCTGGCTATGGCTACACCTTC. Translated: CASSVGQGAGYGYTF.

The chain uses TRBV7-2 and TRBJ2-3; D possibly corresponds to TRBD2 (5 bases). Germline V lookup: CDR1 SGHTA, CDR2 FQGNSA. CDR3 length: 15 amino acids. Between the trimmed V and J ends, which lost 1 base and 3 bases, there was a span of 11 bases. The chain's CDR3 is CASSLGRLATDTQYF. The CDR3 DNA is TGTGCCAGCAGCTTAGGAAGGCTAGCAACAGATACGCAGTATTTT.

The rearrangement links TRBV6-5 to TRBJ2-1, with D possibly TRBD1 on 7 matching bases. The CDR3 loop spans 15 amino acids. V gave up 0 bases and J gave up 7 bases, with 13 bases separating them. The V gene's germline CDR1 is MNHEY and CDR2 SVGAGI. This chain's CDR3 is CASSYSWAGGNEQFF. The CDR3 nucleotides are TGTGCCAGCAGTTACTCGTGGGCAGGGGGGAATGAGCAGTTCTTC.

This chain connects TRBV12-3 or TRBV12-4 to TRBJ2-2; TRBD1 might be the D (6 bases). The CDR3 sequence is 14 residues long. V was clipped by 5 bases and J by 4 bases, with 11 bases between them. In nucleotides, the CDR3 is TGTGCCAGCAGTCCCGACAGGACCACCGGGGAGCTGTTTTTT. Translation: CASSPDRTTGELFF.

The V gene is TRBV7-6, the J gene TRBJ1-4; TRBD1 matches at 8 bases. Germline V gene lookup returns CDR1 SGHVS and CDR2 FNYEAQ. V trimming: 5 bases; J trimming: 0 bases; junction bases outside the gene matches: 8. CDR3 length equals 17 residues. The CDR3 loop reads CASSLRDRSSTNEKLFF. CDR3 nucleotides: TGTGCCAGCAGCCTCCGGGACAGGAGTTCAACTAATGAAAAACTGTTTTTT.

This chain links TRBV6-5 with TRBJ1-2; possibly TRBD1 for D (5 bases). This CDR3 contains 14 residues. Trimming took 4 bases from V and 3 from J, leaving 12 bases between them. The germline gives CDR1 MNHEY, CDR2 SVGAGI. CDR3 region: CASSLTGTYYGYTF. The DNA of the CDR3 is TGTGCCAGCAGTTTAACCGGGACCTACTATGGCTACACCTTC.

V is TRBV7-9 and J is TRBJ1-5; 7 bases agree with TRBD1. After removal of 4 bases from V and 0 bases from J, the junction contained 12 bases not matched to a gene. Germline V gene lookup returns CDR1 SEHNR and CDR2 FQNEAQ (reference sequence). This CDR3 spans 18 amino acids. The CDR3 loop is CASSSTDPTGNSNQPQHF. The CDR3 region has the DNA TGTGCCAGCAGCTCGACTGATCCGACAGGGAATAGCAATCAGCCCCAGCATTTT.

There are a few counts of this clonotype. The chain uses TRBV20-1 and TRBJ2-3; 11 bases map to TRBD2. Per germline, CDR1 DFQATT and CDR2 SNEGSKA (reference sequence). V dropped 0 bases and J dropped 4; count of bases not matched to a gene: 6. The CDR3 sequence is 16 residues long. CDR3 DNA sequence: TGCAGTGCTAGAGATCGTAGCGGGGGGGCCTCAGATACGCAGTATTTT. Protein product: CSARDRSGGASDTQYF.

The V gene is TRBV30, the J gene TRBJ2-2, with a possible D match to TRBD2 (7 bases). Trimming shortened V by 3 bases and J by 3 bases, and 14 bases separated the two germline ends. This CDR3 is 15 amino acids long. Germline CDR1 and CDR2: GTSNPN and SVGIG (reference sequence). The CDR3 protein is CAWSRGGDDTGELFF. Here the CDR3 DNA reads TGTGCCTGGAGCCGCGGGGGCGATGACACCGGGGAGCTGTTTTTT. The full variable domain, with the rest looked up from reference TRBV30 and TRBJ2-2, is SQTIHQWPATLVQPVGSPLSLECTVEGTSNPNLYWYRQAAGRGLQLLFYSVGIGQISSEVPQNLSASRPQDRQFILSSKKLLLSDSGFYLCAWSRGGDDTGELFFGEGSRLTVL.

The V gene is TRBV5-4, the J gene TRBJ2-2, with D uncertain. This CDR3 spans 15 amino acids. Germline loops: CDR1 SGHNT, CDR2 YYREEE (reference sequence). V gave up 0 bases and J gave up 0 bases, with 6 bases separating them. CDR3 nucleotides: TGTGCCAGCAGCTTGGCTGGTTCGAACACCGGGGAGCTGTTTTTT. It specifies CASSLAGSNTGELFF.

The chain's CDR3 is CASSKAQEHLIQETQYF. DNA of the CDR3: TGTGCCAGCAGCAAAGCTCAGGAACACCTAATACAAGAGACCCAGTACTTC. J is TRBJ2-5 and V is TRBV21-1. TRBV21-1 is noted as a pseudogene. The CDR3 has 17 residues.

The CDR3 DNA reads as TGTGCCAGCAGTCGGGACAGTGGTAATGAGCAGTTCTTC. It encodes CASSRDSGNEQFF. The rearrangement joins TRBV2 to TRBJ2-1; 7 nucleotides agree with TRBD1. The CDR3 length is 13 residues. CDR1 and CDR2 (germline): SNHLY, FYNNEI. V lost 5 bases to trimming and J lost 7 bases; unmatched junction nucleotides: 5.